This TCR beta chain comes out of a study of human versus mouse CDR3 diversity and MHC coevolution. General study results and limits: Humans had the largest estimated TCR beta repertoire, 1.5 million to 2 million clonotypes.

Regarding this clone: The antigen remains unidentified.

TCRdb keeps only in-frame clones here, not all; method: immunoSEQ multiplex PCR. The sample has roughly 80,000 clones, roughly 90% seen once. This CDR3 has 15 residues. Germline V gene data show CDR1 as MNHNS and CDR2 as SASEGT. The V and J ends lost 6 bases and 4 bases respectively, with 18 bases between them. Material for sequencing was naive CD4+ T cells from blood. Subset described: CD45RO-negative CD62L-positive naive CD4 T cells. The sequence was obtained from a person aged 30 to 69 in good health. The chain links TRBV6-1 to TRBJ1-1; weak D call: TRBD1 (6 bases). CDR3 coding DNA: TGTGCCAGCAGGGTATTCAGGGGAGAGAGCACTGAAGCTTTCTTT. It is translated as CASRVFRGESTEAFF.